This entry lists 3 T cell receptor beta chains sequenced from one sample in a study of identical twins. TCRdb reprocessed the 5' RACE reads via MiXCR and lists one record per CDR3 protein. The sample lists around 1.7 million distinct CDR3 sequences; under 35% were seen once. The material sequenced was cord blood. These receptor sequences come from a newborn girl in good health.

Worth noting for this clonotype: The junction departs from the called germline gene at one end, perhaps through a read error. The rearrangement joins TRBV15 to TRBJ1-4; D not resolved. CDR3 length equals 15 residues. CDR1 is LNHNV and CDR2 is YYDKDF in the germline V gene (reference sequence). In nucleotides, the CDR3 is TGTGCCGCCAGCAGAGAACAGAGAGCTAATGAAAAACTGTTTTTT. Protein product: CAASREQRANEKLFF.

This clonotype appeared a few times. The V call is TRBV20-1, the J call TRBJ1-2; D call uncertain. The CDR3 runs to 15 residues. Trimming cost V 0 bases and J 2 bases, with 13 bases left between them. CDR1 and CDR2 (germline): DFQATT, SNEGSKA (reference sequence). CDR3 protein: CSARDWGALNYGYTF. CDR3 nucleotide sequence: TGCAGTGCTAGAGACTGGGGAGCTTTAAACTATGGCTACACCTTC.

The chain couples TRBV24-1 to TRBJ1-2, with D possibly being TRBD1 (6 bases). Per the germline V gene, CDR1 is KGHDR and CDR2 is SFDVKD. The CDR3 runs to 15 residues. With 5 bases removed from V and 3 bases from J, the gap between germline ends came to 15 bases. CDR3 residues: CATSAPDSPYYGYTF. CDR3 nucleotides: TGTGCCACCAGTGCCCCGGACAGTCCCTACTATGGCTACACCTTC.